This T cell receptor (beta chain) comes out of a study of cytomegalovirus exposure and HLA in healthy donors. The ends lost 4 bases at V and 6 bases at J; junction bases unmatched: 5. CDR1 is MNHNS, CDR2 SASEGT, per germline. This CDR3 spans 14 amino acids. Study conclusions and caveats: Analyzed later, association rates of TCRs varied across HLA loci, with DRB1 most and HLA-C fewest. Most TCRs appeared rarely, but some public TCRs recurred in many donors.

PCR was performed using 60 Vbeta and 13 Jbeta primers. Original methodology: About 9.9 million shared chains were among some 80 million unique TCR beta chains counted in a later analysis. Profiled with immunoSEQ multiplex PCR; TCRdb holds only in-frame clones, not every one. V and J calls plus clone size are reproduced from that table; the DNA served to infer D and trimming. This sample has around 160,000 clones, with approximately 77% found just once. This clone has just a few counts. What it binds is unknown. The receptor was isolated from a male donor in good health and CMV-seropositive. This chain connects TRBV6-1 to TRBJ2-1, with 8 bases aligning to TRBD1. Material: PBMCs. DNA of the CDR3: TGTGCCAGCAGTGTGGCTACAGGGGGCAATGAGCAGTTCTTC. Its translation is CASSVATGGNEQFF.